This T cell receptor beta chain derives from a study of cytomegalovirus exposure and HLA in healthy donors (TCRdb year 2017). General notes on the study: An earlier analysis of 587 of the donors reported roughly 270 Gb of sequence data and roughly 100 million unique TCR beta sequences from roughly 180 million T cells. The study was designed to test whether signatures of past pathogen exposure could be identified by cataloging public T cell receptors. A later genetic analysis used genome-wide SNP genotypes for 398 of the 666 donors, treating that subset as a discovery cohort. Approximately 300 gigabases of sequencing data and around 88 million unique TCR sequences made up an early release that covered nearly 650 HLA-typed donors. To study patterns of TCR occurrence, a later analysis re-analyzed previously published TCR beta repertoires from under 750 donors and added high-resolution HLA genotyping. Every discovery cohort repertoire had been produced on one sequencing platform. In addition to the first cohort of 500 to 850 subjects, a separate validation cohort of under 150 different subjects was used. Donor age, sex, ethnicity and CMV serostatus were collected together with the repertoire data. The T cell repertoires of 670 or so subjects were profiled by immunosequencing and related to cytomegalovirus serostatus. To predict cytomegalovirus infection status, the study combined high-throughput TCR immunosequencing, statistical association of individual TCRs with disease status, and machine learning. Roughly 5 DR-DQ haplotypes were handled as single units for association and clustering because linkage in the cohort was strong. On average, roughly 240,000 unique TCR beta nucleotide sequences were sequenced per donor among about 400 genotyped donors of the cohort, with about 17% of those sequences being non-productive. HLA typing included class I and class II loci at four-digit resolution. The number of donors typed differed by locus, with 629-630 for A, B, C, DRB1 and DQB1, more than 500 for DQA1, 600 to 610 for DPA1, and some 470 for DPB1. Of the approximately 400 genotyped donors, approximately 83% fell in the genetic ancestry cluster associated with self-reported Caucasian donors. Rather than drawing on any new phenotypic data, the later analysis identified candidate immune exposures from TCR beta sequences and the way those sequences occurred across donors. In an earlier analysis of 587 of the donors, high-throughput TCR beta sequencing was used to judge whether each TCR beta V gene segment behaved as functional or pseudogenic.

The library came from the immunoSEQ multiplex PCR assay. A mixture of 60 forward primers for TCR Vbeta segments and 13 reverse primers for TCR Jbeta segments was used in the multiplex PCR. The CDR3 region of rearranged TCR beta genes was amplified from genomic DNA by a multiplex PCR assay. The Illumina HiSeq System was used to sequence the amplified TCR beta libraries as 87-base-pair reads. In the authors' own workflow: A later analysis counted tens of millions of unique TCR beta chains across the 666 repertoires, and around 12 million of these chains were shared by at least two donors. A nearest-neighbor algorithm error-corrected the raw reads and collapsed the reads into unique sequences, merging closely related sequences to remove PCR and sequencing errors. CDR3 sequences were aligned to IMGT reference sequences to assign V, D and J gene segments. Each retained sequence needed at least a six-nucleotide match to both a V gene segment and a J gene segment. A rearrangement was called productive if the CDR3 had no stop codons and remained in frame with V and J, and every other rearrangement was called non-productive. CDR3 was defined according to IMGT convention as the region running from the second conserved V-encoded cysteine to the conserved J-encoded phenylalanine. Sequences without an unambiguous match to a single V gene segment were excluded from the earlier analysis of about 600 of the donors. An earlier analysis of 450 to 650 of the donors called V segments functional above 56.7% productive rearrangements and segregating when the between-donor standard deviation exceeded 5%. A statistical classification framework was developed to diagnose cytomegalovirus status using the catalog of TCR beta chain sequences. In a later analysis, V and J genes were assigned by comparing TCR nucleotide sequences against IMGT/GENE-DB human TR gene sequences. The TCRdist pipeline was used in a later analysis to assign CDR3 sequences and most-parsimonious VDJ recombination scenarios. In a later analysis, each TCR beta chain was defined by its CDR3 amino acid sequence together with its V-gene family, and reads without a unique V-gene family were excluded. A later analysis removed over 500 highly shared, low-generation-probability nucleotide sequences to deal with suspected cross-contamination and a sequencing artifact. For each public chain, a later analysis derived a clonal expansion index from normalized ranks of inferred template counts within each repertoire. In a later analysis, generation probabilities were computed using a VDJ recombination model fitted to out-of-frame rearrangements, and the results were checked against IGoR. A later analysis scored TCR-TCR, TCR-HLA and TCR-CMV co-occurrence with hypergeometric tests, applying a repertoire-size bias correction to TCR pairs. To estimate false discovery rates, a later analysis permuted the HLA or CMV assignments 20 times. A later analysis grouped co-occurring TCRs with DBSCAN, adding TCRdist sequence similarity when clustering within HLA-allele-positive subsets. For co-occurrence clustering, repertoires with fewer than 30,000 or more than 120,000 public chains were excluded, along with 5 or 6 repertoires with anomalous nucleotide sharing. TCRdb took this table from immuneACCESS and kept in-frame rearrangements with V and J called. Such tables lack part of the clones; where checked against another copy, unresolved V genes explain under half of the gap, and the rest is unexplained. D and trimming come from the DNA, and the V and J calls and clone size come from that table. The sample table shows just over 150,000 clones, and about 80% are seen once. Over 0.95% of the sample is in the top ten clones.

In regard to this clone: There is no known antigen for this receptor. There are no base qualities to consult, and no much larger clone falls within one base.

The CDR3 contains 13 residues, cysteine and phenylalanine counted. Of the read, only the CDR3 DNA is kept; its 39 bases are in frame from base 1. CDR1 and CDR2 were assigned from the germline V gene as SGHTA and FQGNSA. The trim is 5 bases for V and 5 bases for J, with a gap of 10 bases between the germline ends. The cohort was made up of about 610 healthy bone marrow donors. At the time of sampling, all cohort members were nominally healthy, though unrecorded immune exposures were likely present. The donor tested CMV seropositive, placing the donor among the 250 to 300 seropositive members of the cohort. A peripheral blood sample was provided by each donor, and peripheral blood mononuclear cells were used for TCR beta sequencing. Genomic DNA was extracted from the blood cell samples with the Qiagen DNeasy Blood Extraction Kit. General conclusions and limits of the study: Sequencing depth was assumed to be roughly uniform across donors in the presence/absence analyses, though that assumption may not hold. Because counts were too low, roughly 18 rarely observed V segments, including chromosome 9 orphons, were left out of the earlier analysis of 587 of the donors. A later analysis found that HLA-associated TCR beta chains were more clonally expanded and had lower generation probabilities than equally common non-associated chains. Cytomegalovirus status was reported to be diagnosed by the classifier with high specificity and sensitivity in both the original and validation cohorts. Most TCR sequences were seen in very few donors, while some public TCRs were found in many individuals. According to a later genetic analysis, donors in an Asian-associated ancestry cluster had fewer N-insertions in productive TCRs than the approximately 650-donor mean. In vitro tests confirmed that a few of the cytomegalovirus-associated TCR beta chains recognize cytomegalovirus antigens. A later analysis found that TCR association rates varied across HLA loci, with DRB1 alleles showing the most associated TCRs and HLA-C alleles the fewest. According to a later analysis, most CMV-associated TCR beta chains appeared to be HLA-restricted, and the HLA associations seemed to be driven largely by CMV exposure. Some IMGT-functional V segments, including TRBV6-2 and TRBV6-3, could not be distinguished by the 87-base-pair reads and were therefore excluded. A cluster of highly shared sequence variants was judged likely to represent a technical artifact of the sequencing pipeline. In an earlier analysis of a few hundred of the donors, most TCR beta V segments were observed in productive rearrangements about 87% or about 30% of the time, broadly matching IMGT annotations. In a later analysis, around 17,000 TCR beta sequences were associated with specific HLA alleles at a false discovery rate of 0.05. According to the authors, the approach could potentially be generalized to other disease states and immunological phenotypes. Correlated functional status among segregating V segments might be attributable to linkage disequilibrium, but an unknown experimental factor could not be ruled out. For the cohort, immune exposure information was limited to CMV serostatus. Because some donors lacked HLA typing at each locus, the association tests relied only on the typed subset. A further reported finding was that TCR beta sequences accurately predicted the HLA-A and HLA-B alleles for most subjects in the first cohort. In a later genetic analysis, a missense DCLRE1C variant was associated with V-gene and J-gene trimming of TCR beta chains, and the association was replicated in an independent cohort. The study listed 170 or so TCR beta chains as associated with cytomegalovirus. The cohort was sequenced for TCR beta chains only, and without alpha or paired-chain data the features that could be detected were limited. A later analysis reported that several top co-occurrence clusters appeared linked to parvovirus B19, influenza, CMV and Epstein-Barr virus. Strong co-occurrence of HLA alleles, especially DR and DQ, made assigning TCR associations to individual alleles difficult.

The chain couples TRBV7-2 to TRBJ2-1, with the D segment identity uncertain. This TCR derives from a woman aged 50 to 65 in good health and CMV-seropositive. Specimen: PBMCs. The nucleotide sequence reads TGTGCCAGCAGCCCAAGCCGGGACAATGAGCAGTTCTTC. Translated, this is CASSPSRDNEQFF.